Listed here is a single TCR beta chain. Its antigen is as yet unknown. The data belong to a study of post-analysis software for immune sequencing data. Turning to the study itself: The study covered relapsing-remitting, secondary progressive and progressive-relapsing courses of multiple sclerosis. Study observations and caveats: Samples made in the same batch grouped tightly together by F measure. In patients, TRBV5-6, TRBV5-1 and TRBV20-1 belonged to five TRBV segments found more frequently than in controls. When compared against controls, multiple sclerosis patients showed significantly lower normalized Chao1 diversity.

The TCR beta cDNA libraries carried unique molecular identifiers. Between roughly 1 and 10 million T cells gave rise to a few hundred thousand cDNA molecules. From the PCR reads, TCRdb called clonotypes with MiXCR, one entry per CDR3 protein. The sample lists roughly 600,000 distinct CDR3 sequences, roughly 47% seen once, with over 1.5% in the top ten. There are 15 residues in the CDR3. Per germline, CDR1 SEHNR and CDR2 FQNEAQ (reference sequence). The V end lost 1 base, the J end lost 8 bases, and 15 bases lay between the germline ends. The chain links TRBV7-9 to TRBJ2-1; D possibly corresponds to TRBD2 (5 bases). This receptor was obtained from a girl between 10 and 17 years old with multiple sclerosis. The source material was blood. CDR3: CASSLVRLAGDEQFF. In DNA form, the CDR3 reads TGTGCCAGCAGCTTAGTGAGGCTAGCCGGCGATGAGCAGTTCTTC.